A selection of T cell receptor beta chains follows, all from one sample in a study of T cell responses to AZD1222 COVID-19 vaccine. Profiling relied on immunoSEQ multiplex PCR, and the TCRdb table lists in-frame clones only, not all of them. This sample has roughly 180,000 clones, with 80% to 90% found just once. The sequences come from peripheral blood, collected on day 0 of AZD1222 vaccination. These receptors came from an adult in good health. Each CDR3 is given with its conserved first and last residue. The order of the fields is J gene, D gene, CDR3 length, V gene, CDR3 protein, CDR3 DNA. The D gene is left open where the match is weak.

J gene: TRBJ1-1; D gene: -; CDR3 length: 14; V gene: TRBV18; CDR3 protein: CASSPQDLNTEAFF; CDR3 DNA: TGTGCCAGCTCACCACAGGATTTGAACACTGAAGCTTTCTTT
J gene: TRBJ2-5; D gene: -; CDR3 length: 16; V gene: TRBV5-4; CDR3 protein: CASSLRDWSLQETQYF; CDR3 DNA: TGTGCCAGCAGCTTAAGGGACTGGAGTTTGCAAGAGACCCAGTACTTC
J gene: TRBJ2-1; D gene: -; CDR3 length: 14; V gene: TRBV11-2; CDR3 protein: CASSLPSSYNEQFF; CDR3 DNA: TGTGCCAGCAGCCTCCCAAGCTCCTACAATGAGCAGTTCTTC
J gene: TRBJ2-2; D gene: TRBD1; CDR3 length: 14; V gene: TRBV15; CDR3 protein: CATSSRQGPGELFF; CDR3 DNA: TGTGCCACCAGCAGTAGACAGGGGCCCGGGGAGCTGTTTTTT
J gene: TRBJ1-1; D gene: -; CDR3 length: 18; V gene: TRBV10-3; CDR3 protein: CAIIHCSDPGRANTEAFF; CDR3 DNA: TGTGCCATCATCCATTGCTCAGACCCTGGCAGGGCGAACACTGAAGCTTTCTTT
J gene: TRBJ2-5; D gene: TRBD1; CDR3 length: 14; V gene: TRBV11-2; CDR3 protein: CASSLGTAQETQYF; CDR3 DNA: TGTGCCAGCAGCCTCGGGACAGCGCAAGAGACCCAGTACTTC
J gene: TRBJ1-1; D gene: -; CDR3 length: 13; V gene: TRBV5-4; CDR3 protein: CASSPGGAPEAFF; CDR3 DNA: TGTGCCAGCAGCCCCGGCGGGGCCCCTGAAGCTTTCTTT
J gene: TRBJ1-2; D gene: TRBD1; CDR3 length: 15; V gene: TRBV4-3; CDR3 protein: CASSERQGVNYGYTF; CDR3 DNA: TGCGCCAGCAGCGAAAGACAGGGAGTCAACTATGGCTACACCTTC
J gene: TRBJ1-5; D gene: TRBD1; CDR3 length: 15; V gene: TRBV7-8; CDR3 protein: CASSSSTGGDQPQHF; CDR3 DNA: TGTGCCAGCAGCTCCTCGACAGGGGGCGATCAGCCCCAGCATTTT
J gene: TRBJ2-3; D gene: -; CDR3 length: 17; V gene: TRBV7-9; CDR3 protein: CADDQHSGDPLRDTQYF; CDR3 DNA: TGTGCCGATGATCAGCATTCGGGGGACCCGTTGAGAGATACGCAGTATTTT
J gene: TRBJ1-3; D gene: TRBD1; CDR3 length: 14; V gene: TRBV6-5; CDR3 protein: CAILTGYSGNTIYF; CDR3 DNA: TGTGCCATCCTGACAGGGTATTCCGGAAACACCATATATTTT
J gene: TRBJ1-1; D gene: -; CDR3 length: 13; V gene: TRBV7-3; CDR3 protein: CASSPRRDTEAFF; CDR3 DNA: TGTGCCAGCAGCCCCCGGCGGGACACTGAAGCTTTCTTT
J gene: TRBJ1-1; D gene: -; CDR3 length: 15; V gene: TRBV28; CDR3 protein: CASSLPRTGLLEAFF; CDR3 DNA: TGTGCCAGCAGTCTACCCCGTACAGGCCTCCTTGAAGCTTTCTTT
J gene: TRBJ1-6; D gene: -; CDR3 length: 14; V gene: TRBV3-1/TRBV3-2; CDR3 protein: CASSPGGINSPLHF; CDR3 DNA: TGTGCCAGCAGCCCTGGGGGGATTAATTCACCCCTCCACTTT
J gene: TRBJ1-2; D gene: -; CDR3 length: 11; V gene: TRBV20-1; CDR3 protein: CSARRQYGYTF; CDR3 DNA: TGCAGTGCTAGACGACAGTATGGCTACACCTTC